This T cell receptor (beta chain) was sequenced in a study of blood T cell repertoires in COVID-19. Study overall: In each case, the material was cDNA or gDNA derived from T cells, B-cell-depleted T cells, or PBMCs.

Repertoires were generated with immunoSEQ multiplex PCR, while TCRdb's copy carries only in-frame clones and drops some. The sample lists 70,000 or so clones; about 80% were seen once. This CDR3 contains 14 residues. Germline V lookup: CDR1 SGDLS, CDR2 YYNGEE. V lost 4 bases to trimming and J lost 6 bases; unmatched junction nucleotides: 8. This TCR was recovered from a woman between 65 and 79 years old with acute or convalescent COVID-19. The sample taken for sequencing was peripheral blood. The chain has TRBV9 and TRBJ2-3; 7 bases line up with TRBD1. The CDR3 protein is CASSSKQGLDTQYF. In nucleotides, the CDR3 is TGTGCCAGCAGCTCTAAACAGGGGTTGGATACGCAGTATTTT.